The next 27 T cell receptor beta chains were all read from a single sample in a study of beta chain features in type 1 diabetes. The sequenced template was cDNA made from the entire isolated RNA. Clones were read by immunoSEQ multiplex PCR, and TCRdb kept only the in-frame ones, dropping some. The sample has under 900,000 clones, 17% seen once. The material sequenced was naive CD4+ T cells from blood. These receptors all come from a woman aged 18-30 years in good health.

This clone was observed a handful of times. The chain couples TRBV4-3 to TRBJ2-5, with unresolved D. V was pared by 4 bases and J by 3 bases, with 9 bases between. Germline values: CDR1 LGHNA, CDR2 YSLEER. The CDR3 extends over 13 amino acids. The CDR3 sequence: CASSPSREETQYF. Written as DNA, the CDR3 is TGCGCCAGCAGCCCGAGTCGGGAAGAGACCCAGTACTTC.

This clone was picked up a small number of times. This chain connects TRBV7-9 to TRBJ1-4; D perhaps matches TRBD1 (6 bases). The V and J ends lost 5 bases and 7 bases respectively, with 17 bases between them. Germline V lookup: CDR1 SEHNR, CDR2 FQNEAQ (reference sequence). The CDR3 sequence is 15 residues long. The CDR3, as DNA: TGTGCCAGCAGCCAGCAGGGGCACGCTGGTGAAAAACTGTTTTTT. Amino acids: CASSQQGHAGEKLFF.

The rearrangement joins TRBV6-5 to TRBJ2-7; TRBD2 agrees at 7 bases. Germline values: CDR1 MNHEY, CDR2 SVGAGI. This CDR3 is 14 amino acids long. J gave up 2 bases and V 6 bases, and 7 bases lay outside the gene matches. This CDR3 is CASRASGGPYEQYF. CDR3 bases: TGTGCCAGCAGAGCTAGCGGAGGACCCTACGAGCAGTACTTC.

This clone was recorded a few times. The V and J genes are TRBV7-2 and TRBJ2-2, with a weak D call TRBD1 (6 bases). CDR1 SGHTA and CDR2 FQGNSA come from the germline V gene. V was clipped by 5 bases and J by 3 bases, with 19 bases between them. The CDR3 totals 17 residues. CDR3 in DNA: TGTGCCAGCAGCCGCAAGACGGACAGCCTCTACACCGGGGAGCTGTTTTTT. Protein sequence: CASSRKTDSLYTGELFF.

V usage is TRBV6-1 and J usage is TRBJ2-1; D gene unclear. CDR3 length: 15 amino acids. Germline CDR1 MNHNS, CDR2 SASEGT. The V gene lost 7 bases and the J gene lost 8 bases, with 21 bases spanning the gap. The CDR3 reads CASMPLVGILDEQFF. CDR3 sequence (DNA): TGTGCCAGCATGCCCTTGGTAGGCATCCTAGATGAGCAGTTCTTC.

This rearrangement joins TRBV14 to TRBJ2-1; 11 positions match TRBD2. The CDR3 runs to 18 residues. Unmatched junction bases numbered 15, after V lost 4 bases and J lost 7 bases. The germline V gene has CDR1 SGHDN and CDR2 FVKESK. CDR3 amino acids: CASSRSTSGSLFVNEQFF. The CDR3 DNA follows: TGTGCCAGCAGCCGAAGTACTAGCGGGAGTCTATTCGTGAATGAGCAGTTCTTC.

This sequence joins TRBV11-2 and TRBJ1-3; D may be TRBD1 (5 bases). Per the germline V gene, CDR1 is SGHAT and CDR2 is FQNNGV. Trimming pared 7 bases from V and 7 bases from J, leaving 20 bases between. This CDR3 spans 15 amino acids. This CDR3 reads CASTLQGVRPNTIYF. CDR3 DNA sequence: TGTGCCAGCACCCTACAAGGGGTGCGTCCGAACACCATATATTTT.

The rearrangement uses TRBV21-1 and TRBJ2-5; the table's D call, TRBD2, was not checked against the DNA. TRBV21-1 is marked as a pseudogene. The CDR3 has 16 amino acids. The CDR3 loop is CASSKEGSASQVTQYF. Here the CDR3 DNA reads TGTGCCAGCAGCAAAGAGGGTAGCGCGAGCCAAGTGACCCAGTACTTC.

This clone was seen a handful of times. The DNA of the CDR3 is TGTGCCAGCAGTTACTCGAGAGGCTCGGGCAATCAGCCCCAGCATTTT. Protein sequence: CASSYSRGSGNQPQHF. The V call is TRBV6-5, the J call TRBJ1-5; D call uncertain. V was shortened by 0 bases and J by 2 bases, with 11 bases between the two germline ends. The CDR3 contains 16 residues. The germline CDR1 and CDR2 sequences are MNHEY and SVGAGI.

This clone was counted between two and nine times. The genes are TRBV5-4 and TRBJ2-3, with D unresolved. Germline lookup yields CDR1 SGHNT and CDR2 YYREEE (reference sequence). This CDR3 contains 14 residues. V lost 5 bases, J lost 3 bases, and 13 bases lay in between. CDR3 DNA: TGTGCCAGCAGTTTGCCCGGGCCGACAGATACGCAGTATTTT. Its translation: CASSLPGPTDTQYF. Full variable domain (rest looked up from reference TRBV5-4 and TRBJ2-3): ETGVTQSPTHLIKTRGQQVTLRCSSQSGHNTVSWYQQALGQGPQFIFQYYREEENGRGNFPPRFSGLQFPNYSSELNVNALELDDSALYLCASSLPGPTDTQYFGPGTRLTVL.

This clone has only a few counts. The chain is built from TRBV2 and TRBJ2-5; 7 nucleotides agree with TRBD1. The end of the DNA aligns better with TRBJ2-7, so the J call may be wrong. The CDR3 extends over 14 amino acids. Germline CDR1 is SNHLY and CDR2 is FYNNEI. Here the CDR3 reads CASRYRQGSYEQYF. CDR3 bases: TGTGCCAGCAGATACCGACAGGGATCCTACGAGCAGTACTTC.

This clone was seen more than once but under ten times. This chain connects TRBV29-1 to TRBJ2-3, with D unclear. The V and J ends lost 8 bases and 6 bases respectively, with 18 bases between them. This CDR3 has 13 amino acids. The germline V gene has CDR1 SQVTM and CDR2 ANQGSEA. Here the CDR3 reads CSSRSQEFDTQYF. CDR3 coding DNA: TGCAGCTCCCGTTCGCAGGAATTCGATACGCAGTATTTT.

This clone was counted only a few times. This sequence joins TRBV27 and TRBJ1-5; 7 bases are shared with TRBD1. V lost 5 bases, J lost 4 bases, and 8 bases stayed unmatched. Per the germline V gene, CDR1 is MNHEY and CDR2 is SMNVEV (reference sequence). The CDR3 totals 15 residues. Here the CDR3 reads CASSPGTAINQPQHF. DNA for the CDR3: TGTGCCAGCAGTCCTGGGACAGCGATTAATCAGCCCCAGCATTTT.

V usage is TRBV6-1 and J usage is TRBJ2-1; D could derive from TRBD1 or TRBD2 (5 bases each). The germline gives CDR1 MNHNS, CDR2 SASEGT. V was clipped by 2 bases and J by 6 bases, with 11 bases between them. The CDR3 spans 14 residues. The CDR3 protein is CASSEWAGSNEQFF. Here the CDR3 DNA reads TGTGCCAGCAGTGAATGGGCAGGGAGCAATGAGCAGTTCTTC.

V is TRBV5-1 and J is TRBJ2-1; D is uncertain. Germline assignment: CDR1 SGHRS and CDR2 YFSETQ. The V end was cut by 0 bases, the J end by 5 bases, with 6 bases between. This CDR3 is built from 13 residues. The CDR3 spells CASSLALNNEQFF. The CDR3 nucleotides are TGCGCCAGCAGCTTGGCCCTAAACAATGAGCAGTTCTTC. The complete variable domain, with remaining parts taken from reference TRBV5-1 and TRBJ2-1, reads KAGVTQTPRYLIKTRGQQVTLSCSPISGHRSVSWYQQTPGQGLQFLFEYFSETQRNKGNFPGRFSGRQFSNSRSEMNVSTLELGDSALYLCASSLALNNEQFFGPGTRLTVL.

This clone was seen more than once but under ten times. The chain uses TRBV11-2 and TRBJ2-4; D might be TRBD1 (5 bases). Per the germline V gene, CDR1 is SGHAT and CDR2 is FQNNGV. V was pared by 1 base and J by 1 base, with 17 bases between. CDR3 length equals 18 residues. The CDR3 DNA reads TGTGCCAGCAGCTTAGGCCCCCCGCAGGGCTCCGCCAAAAACATTCAGTACTTC. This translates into CASSLGPPQGSAKNIQYF.

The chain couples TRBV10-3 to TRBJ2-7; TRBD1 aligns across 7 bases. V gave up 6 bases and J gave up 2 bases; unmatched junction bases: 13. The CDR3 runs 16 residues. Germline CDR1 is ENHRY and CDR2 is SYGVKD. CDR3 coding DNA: TGTGCCATCAGCCCCCATGGCGACAGGGTTGCCTACGAGCAGTACTTC. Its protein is CAISPHGDRVAYEQYF.

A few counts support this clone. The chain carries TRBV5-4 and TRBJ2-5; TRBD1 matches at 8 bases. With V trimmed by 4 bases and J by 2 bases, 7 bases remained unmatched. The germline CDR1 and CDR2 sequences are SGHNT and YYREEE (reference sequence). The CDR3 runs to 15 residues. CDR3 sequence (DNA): TGTGCCAGCAGCCTCGGACAGGGAGCTCAAGAGACCCAGTACTTC. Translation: CASSLGQGAQETQYF.

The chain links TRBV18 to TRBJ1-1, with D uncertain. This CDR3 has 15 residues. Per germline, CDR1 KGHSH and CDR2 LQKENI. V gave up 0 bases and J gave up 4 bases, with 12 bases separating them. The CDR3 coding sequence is TGTGCCAGCTCACCACCTAAGGGCGAAGTCACTGAAGCTTTCTTT. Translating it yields CASSPPKGEVTEAFF.

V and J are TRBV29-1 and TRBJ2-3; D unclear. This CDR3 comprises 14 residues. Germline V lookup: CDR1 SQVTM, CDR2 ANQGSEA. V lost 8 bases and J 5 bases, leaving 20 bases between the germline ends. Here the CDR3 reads CSPVTVNVKDTQYF. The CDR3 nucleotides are TGCAGCCCAGTGACGGTGAACGTAAAAGATACGCAGTATTTT.

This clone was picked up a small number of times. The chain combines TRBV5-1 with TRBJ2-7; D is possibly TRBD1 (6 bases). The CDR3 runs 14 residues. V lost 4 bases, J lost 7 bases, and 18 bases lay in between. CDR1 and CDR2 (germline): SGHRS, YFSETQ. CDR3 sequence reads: CASSQGSGILEQYF. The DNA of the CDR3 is TGCGCCAGCAGCCAGGGGTCAGGAATCTTAGAGCAGTACTTC.

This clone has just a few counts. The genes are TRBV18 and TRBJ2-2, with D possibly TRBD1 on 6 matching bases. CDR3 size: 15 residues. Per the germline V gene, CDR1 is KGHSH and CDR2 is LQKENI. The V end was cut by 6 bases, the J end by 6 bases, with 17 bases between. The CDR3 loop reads CASSFGTPAAGELFF. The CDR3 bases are TGTGCCAGCTCTTTCGGGACACCCGCCGCCGGGGAGCTGTTTTTT.

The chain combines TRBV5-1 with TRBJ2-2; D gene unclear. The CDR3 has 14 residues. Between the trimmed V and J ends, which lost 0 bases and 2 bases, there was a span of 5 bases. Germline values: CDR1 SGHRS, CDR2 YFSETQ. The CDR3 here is CASSLAHNTGELFF. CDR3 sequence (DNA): TGCGCCAGCAGCTTGGCCCATAACACCGGGGAGCTGTTTTTT.

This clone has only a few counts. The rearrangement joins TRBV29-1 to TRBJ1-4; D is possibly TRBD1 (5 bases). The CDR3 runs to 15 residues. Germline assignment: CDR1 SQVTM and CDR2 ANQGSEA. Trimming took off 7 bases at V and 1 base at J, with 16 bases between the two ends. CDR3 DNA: TGCAGCGCTGCGGGGGGAGTAGGAACTAATGAAAAACTGTTTTTT. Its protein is CSAAGGVGTNEKLFF.

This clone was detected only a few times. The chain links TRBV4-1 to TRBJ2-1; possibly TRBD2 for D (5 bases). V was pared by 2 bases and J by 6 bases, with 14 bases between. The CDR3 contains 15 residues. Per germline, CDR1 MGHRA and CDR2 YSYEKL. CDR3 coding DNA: TGCGCCAGCAGCCAACCCGGGATAATCCGCAATGAGCAGTTCTTC. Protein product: CASSQPGIIRNEQFF.

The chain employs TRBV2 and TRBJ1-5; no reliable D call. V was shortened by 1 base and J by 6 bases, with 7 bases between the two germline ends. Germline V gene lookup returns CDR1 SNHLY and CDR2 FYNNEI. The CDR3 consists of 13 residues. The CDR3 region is CASSEDSSQPQHF. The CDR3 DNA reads TGTGCCAGCAGTGAAGACAGTAGTCAGCCCCAGCATTTT. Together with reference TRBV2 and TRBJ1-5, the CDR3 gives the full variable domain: EPEVTQTPSHQVTQMGQEVILRCVPISNHLYFYWYRQILGQKVEFLVSFYNNEISEKSEIFDDQFSVERPDGSNFTLKIRSTKLEDSAMYFCASSEDSSQPQHFGDGTRLSIL.

The CDR3 nucleotides are TGTGCCAGCAGCCGGACAGCTAGCATGAACACTGAAGCTTTCTTT. Translating it yields CASSRTASMNTEAFF. V is TRBV7-2 and J is TRBJ1-1; D perhaps matches TRBD1 (6 bases). Germline values: CDR1 SGHTA, CDR2 FQGNSA. CDR3 length equals 15 residues. Trimming took 5 bases from V and 0 from J, leaving 13 bases between them.